This T cell receptor (beta chain) was recorded in a study of STAT3 mutations in large granular lymphocyte leukemia. Study findings and constraints: At least one immunodominant TCR beta clonotype appeared in every T-cell large granular lymphocyte leukemia patient. Some patients had persisting codominant clonotypes that could mask small clones.

Profiled with immunoSEQ multiplex PCR; TCRdb holds only in-frame clones, not every one. This table holds 1,500 to 1,700 clones, 72% found once. This clone has a single count. Its antigen is unknown. Sample: peripheral blood mononuclear cells. The receptor's source is a man aged 45-60 years with T-cell large granular lymphocyte leukemia. Some clones in this sample may be carry-over from other donors' samples.

The CDR3 spells CASSPLGQGGTGELFF. The CDR3 DNA reads TGTGCCAGCTCACCACTCGGACAGGGCGGCACCGGGGAGCTGTTTTTT. V gene TRBV18 combines with J gene TRBJ2-2; TRBD1 matches 8 bases. Germline V gives CDR1 KGHSH, CDR2 LQKENI. The CDR3 has 16 residues. V gave up 1 base and J gave up 4 bases; unmatched junction bases: 5.